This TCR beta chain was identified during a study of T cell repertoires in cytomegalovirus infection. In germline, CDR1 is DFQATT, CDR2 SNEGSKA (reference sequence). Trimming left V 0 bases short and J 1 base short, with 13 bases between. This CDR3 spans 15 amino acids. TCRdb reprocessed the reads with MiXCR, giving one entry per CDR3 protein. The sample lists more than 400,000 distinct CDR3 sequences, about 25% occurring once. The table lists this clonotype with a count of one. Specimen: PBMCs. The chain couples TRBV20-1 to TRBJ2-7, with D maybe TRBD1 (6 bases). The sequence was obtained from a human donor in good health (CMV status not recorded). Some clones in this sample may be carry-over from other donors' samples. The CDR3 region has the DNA TGCAGTGCTAGAGACCGACAGGCTTTATCCTACGAGCAGTACTTC. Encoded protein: CSARDRQALSYEQYF.